The 3 T cell receptor beta chains given below trace back to one sample, sequenced in a study of blood T cell repertoires in COVID-19. Assay: immunoSEQ multiplex PCR; the TCRdb copy retains only in-frame clones and omits some. The sample has roughly 100,000 clones, over 65% seen once. Material for sequencing was peripheral blood. The receptors were sampled from a human donor in a cohort sampled during active COVID-19.

The chain combines TRBV19 with TRBJ1-6; D is undetermined. CDR3 size: 14 residues. The germline CDR1 and CDR2 sequences are LNHDA and SQIVND (reference sequence). Trimming left V 5 bases short and J 13 bases short, with 18 bases between. CDR3 amino acids: CASSHRHPTAPLHF. CDR3 DNA: TGTGCCAGTAGTCATCGACACCCCACGGCGCCCCTCCACTTT.

J is TRBJ2-2 and V is TRBV7-2; 7 bases are a match to TRBD2. This CDR3 region has 16 residues. V lost 0 bases, J lost 6 bases, and 7 bases stayed unmatched. Germline CDR1 reads SGHTA; CDR2 reads FQGNSA. The CDR3 spells CASSLASGGRAGELFF. CDR3 sequence (DNA): TGTGCCAGCAGCTTAGCGAGTGGAGGGAGGGCCGGGGAGCTGTTTTTT.

CDR3: CATGGRFGSWETQYF. Written as DNA, the CDR3 is TGCGCCACCGGGGGGCGGTTCGGATCTTGGGAGACCCAGTACTTC. The chain combines TRBV10-1 with TRBJ2-5; possibly TRBD2 for D (7 bases). The CDR3 is 15 amino acids. Trimming took off 10 bases at V and 5 bases at J, with 23 bases between the two ends. Germline V gene sequence: CDR1 WNHNN, CDR2 SYGVQD (reference sequence).